The rows below give T cell receptor beta chains drawn from one sample of a study of technical replicates of blood from a few donors. Libraries were prepared by immunoSEQ multiplex PCR; TCRdb keeps only in-frame clonotypes and omits some of them. The table records 65,000 to 80,000 clones, 80% to 95% of them present only once. Sequences were obtained from T cells isolated from PBMCs. These receptors all stem from a human donor in good health. The CDR3 runs from the conserved cysteine through the conserved F or W. A D gene is named only where the DNA matches it firmly. Clone size is shown for a subset of rows, as once, few, many or a class of expanded clone.

CDR3 length	J gene	clone size	D gene	V gene	CDR3 DNA	CDR3 protein
15	TRBJ2-3	NA	NA	TRBV4-2	TGTGCCAGCAGCTCCCATTCCACTAGCACAGATACGCAGTATTTT	CASSSHSTSTDTQYF
11	TRBJ2-1	NA	TRBD1	TRBV27	TGTACCACAGGGGATTACAATGAGCAGTTCTTC	CTTGDYNEQFF
17	TRBJ1-4	once	TRBD1	TRBV27	TGTGCCAGCAGTTTCCAACGGACAGGCGAATTAAATGAAAAACTGTTTTTT	CASSFQRTGELNEKLFF
16	TRBJ2-7	NA	NA	TRBV19	TGTGCCAGTAGTACCGTTGGGTTGGATTCGGGTCTTGAGCAGTACTTC	CASSTVGLDSGLEQYF
14	TRBJ1-1	NA	NA	TRBV19	TGTGCCAGTATCGTGGCCCCCTCGAACACTGAAGCTTTCTTT	CASIVAPSNTEAFF
12	TRBJ2-1	NA	NA	TRBV15	TGTGCCACCAGCAGAGGGCATCCTGAGCAGTTCTTC	CATSRGHPEQFF
14	TRBJ2-5	NA	TRBD2	TRBV11-3	TGTGCCAGCAGCCGCGGGAGAGAAATAGAGACCCAGTACTTC	CASSRGREIETQYF
16	TRBJ2-2	few	TRBD1	TRBV9	TGTGCCAGCAGCGTATCAGGCAGGGGGCTCACCGGGGAGCTGTTTTTT	CASSVSGRGLTGELFF
14	TRBJ1-2	once	NA	TRBV5-4	TGTGCCAGCTGGCGGGGGGGAGTAGCCTATGGCTACACCTTC	CASWRGGVAYGYTF
14	TRBJ2-5	once	NA	TRBV27	TGTGCCAGCAGTCGACAGGTGTCCGAAGGGGTCCAGTACTTC	CASSRQVSEGVQYF
16	TRBJ2-3	once	NA	TRBV9	TGTGCCAGCAGCGTAGGGTACTCTTTTCAGGGAGATACGCAGTATTTT	CASSVGYSFQGDTQYF
16	TRBJ2-3	NA	TRBD2	TRBV7-2	TGTGCCAGCACCCGGAATCTAGCGGGGGGGTTAGATACGCAGTATTTT	CASTRNLAGGLDTQYF
13	TRBJ1-2	once	NA	TRBV28	TGTGCCAGCAGGTTTTTGGGGGCATCCGGCTACACCTTC	CASRFLGASGYTF
13	TRBJ1-2	NA	TRBD1	TRBV5-1	TGCGCCAGCAGCCCCACAGGGGGCCATGGCTACACCTTC	CASSPTGGHGYTF
16	TRBJ2-6	NA	NA	TRBV10-3	TGTGCCATCAGTGAGTCTGGGCAAGCTGGGGCCAACGTCCTGACTTTC	CAISESGQAGANVLTF
14	TRBJ1-5	NA	NA	TRBV6-1	TGTGCCAGCAGTGAAGATGAGGGTCCCCAGCCCCAGCATTTT	CASSEDEGPQPQHF
16	TRBJ1-2	NA	TRBD1	TRBV5-8	TGTGCCAGCAGCTTGGACAGGGGCTATAACCCCTATGGCTACACCTTC	CASSLDRGYNPYGYTF
17	TRBJ2-2	once	TRBD2	TRBV5-1	TGCGCCAGCAGCTGGAAGGGACTAGCGGAGGACACCGGGGAGCTGTTTTTT	CASSWKGLAEDTGELFF
12	TRBJ1-1	NA	NA	TRBV28	TGTGCCAGCAGTTTTCAGTACACTGAAGCTTTCTTT	CASSFQYTEAFF
18	TRBJ2-1	NA	TRBD2	TRBV30	TGTGCCTGGAGTGTCTCGGCGGGAGAGGCCGGATCCTACAATGAGCAGTTCTTC	CAWSVSAGEAGSYNEQFF
13	TRBJ1-3	NA	TRBD1	TRBV7-9	TGTGCCAGCGAACAGGGGGTAGGAAACACCATATATTTT	CASEQGVGNTIYF
14	TRBJ1-1	few	NA	TRBV11-2	TGTGCCAGCAGCTTAGGGGTCCGGGGCACTGAAGCTTTCTTT	CASSLGVRGTEAFF
13	TRBJ1-1	NA	NA	TRBV21-1	TGTGCCAGCAGCAAAAAGGAGGCGCGGGGGGCTTTCTTT	CASSKKEARGAFF
13	TRBJ2-6	once	NA	TRBV5-1	TGCGCCAGCCACAGCTCTGGGGCCAACGTCCTGACTTTC	CASHSSGANVLTF
13	TRBJ1-2	NA	TRBD1	TRBV2	TGTGCCAACACAGGGACAGCTAACTATGGCTACACCTTC	CANTGTANYGYTF
13	TRBJ2-5	NA	NA	TRBV29-1	TGCAGCGTGAGACAGGAGATACAAGAGACCCAGTACTTC	CSVRQEIQETQYF
15	TRBJ1-4	NA	TRBD1	TRBV6-1	TGTGCCAGCAGTGAGGGACAGGGTTGGATCGAAAAACTGTTTTTT	CASSEGQGWIEKLFF
16	TRBJ2-5	NA	NA	TRBV5-1	TGCGCCAGCAGGTCGGATGCGGGCCCGGACGGAGAGACCCAGTACTTC	CASRSDAGPDGETQYF
15	TRBJ2-1	NA	NA	TRBV7-2	TGTGCCAGCAGCTTAAGGCGGGGCTCCTACAATGAGCAGTTCTTC	CASSLRRGSYNEQFF
14	TRBJ2-3	NA	NA	TRBV4-1	TGCGCCAGCAGCCAAGTTGGGCAACTAGATACGCAGTATTTT	CASSQVGQLDTQYF
15	TRBJ2-7	once	TRBD1	TRBV6-6	TGTGCCAGCAGTTCACCCGGGACAGGGGCCTACGAGCAGTACTTC	CASSSPGTGAYEQYF
13	TRBJ2-7	NA	NA	TRBV2	TGTGCCAGCACGGGACTTAATTCCTACGAGCAGTACTTC	CASTGLNSYEQYF
13	TRBJ2-7	once	NA	TRBV5-6	TGTGCCAGCAGCTTGATGGTTTCGGGCGAGCAGTACTTC	CASSLMVSGEQYF
15	TRBJ2-2	NA	TRBD2	TRBV11-3	TGTGCCAGCTGGCGGCGGGAGCTAAATACCGGGGAGCTGTTTTTT	CASWRRELNTGELFF
16	TRBJ1-3	NA	TRBD1	TRBV7-8	TGTGCCAGCACCCTAATGCAACAGGGGACTGGAAACACCATATATTTT	CASTLMQQGTGNTIYF
16	TRBJ1-1	few	NA	TRBV2	TGTGCCAGCAGTGAAGCGCTCACGGGGGGGGAAACTGAAGCTTTCTTT	CASSEALTGGETEAFF
14	TRBJ1-1	NA	NA	TRBV2	TGTGCCAGCACGAAAGGGGGTGAGGTGGATGAAGCTTTCTTT	CASTKGGEVDEAFF
16	TRBJ1-2	once	NA	TRBV18	TGTGCCAGCTCACTATACGAACAGGGCCGCTCGGGTGGCTACACCTTC	CASSLYEQGRSGGYTF
18	TRBJ2-3	NA	NA	TRBV10-3	TGTGCCATCAGTGAGTCGAGAGAGCAGGGCCATACCGCAGATACGCAGTATTTT	CAISESREQGHTADTQYF
15	TRBJ2-2	NA	NA	TRBV6-5	TGTGCCAGCACCATCAGGCAGGGGGGCACCGGGGAGCTGTTTTTT	CASTIRQGGTGELFF